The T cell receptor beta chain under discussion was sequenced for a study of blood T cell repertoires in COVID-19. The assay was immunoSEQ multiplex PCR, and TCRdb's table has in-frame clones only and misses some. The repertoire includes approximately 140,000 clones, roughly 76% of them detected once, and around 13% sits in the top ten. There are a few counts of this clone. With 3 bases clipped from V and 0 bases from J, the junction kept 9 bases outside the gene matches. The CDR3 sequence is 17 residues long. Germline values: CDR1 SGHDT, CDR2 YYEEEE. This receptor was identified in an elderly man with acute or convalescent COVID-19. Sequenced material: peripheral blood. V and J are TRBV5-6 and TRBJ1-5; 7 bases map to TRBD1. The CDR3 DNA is TGTGCCAGCAGCTCACGACAGGGTCTCCTTAGCAATCAGCCCCAGCATTTT. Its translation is CASSSRQGLLSNQPQHF.